A single sample is the source of the 17 T cell receptor beta chains below, sequenced in a study of blood T cells in healthy people across ages. The second PCR ran about 6 to 11 cycles with a sample-barcoded 5' primer and J-beta primers. TCRdb used MiXCR to reprocess the 5' RACE reads, holding one entry per CDR3 protein. The profile shows some 290,000 distinct CDR3 sequences, 25% to 30% of them singletons. The specimen was blood. Receptors were obtained from a woman between 70 and 85 years old in good health.

The chain has TRBV11-2 and TRBJ2-7; 11 bases map to TRBD2. This CDR3 spans 17 amino acids. V trimming: 6 bases; J trimming: 4 bases; junction bases outside the gene matches: 14. The germline CDR1 and CDR2 sequences are SGHAT and FQNNGV. The CDR3 loop is CASSRRGTSGNIYEQYF. In DNA, the CDR3 is TGTGCCAGCAGTCGACGCGGGACTAGCGGAAATATTTACGAGCAGTACTTC.

The sample holds many counts of this clonotype. The chain recombines TRBV28 with TRBJ2-5; D is undetermined. The better agreement between TRBJ2-1 and the DNA end casts doubt on the J call. This CDR3 contains 13 residues. Germline loops: CDR1 MDHEN, CDR2 SYDVKM. CDR3 residues: CASSSKPSNQQFF. The CDR3 coding sequence is TGTGCCAGCAGTTCAAAACCCTCCAACCAGCAGTTCTTC.

V gene TRBV7-2 combines with J gene TRBJ1-1; D gene ambiguous. CDR1 is SGHTA, CDR2 FQGNSA, per germline. Trimming removed 2 bases at V and 1 base at J, with 8 bases between. The CDR3 sequence is 14 residues long. In nucleotides, the CDR3 is TGTGCCAGCAGCTTATCTCGGAGGAACACTGAAGCTTTCTTT. It specifies CASSLSRRNTEAFF. Full variable domain (missing parts from reference TRBV7-2 and TRBJ1-1): GAGVSQSPSNKVTEKGKDVELRCDPISGHTALYWYRQSLGQGLEFLIYFQGNSAPDKSGLPSDRFSAERTGGSVSTLTIQRTQQEDSAVYLCASSLSRRNTEAFFGQGTRLTVV.

This sequence joins TRBV4-2 and TRBJ1-1, with 7 bases identical to TRBD1. This CDR3 is built from 17 residues. The V gene's germline CDR1 is LGHNA and CDR2 YNFKEQ. Trimming cost V 1 base and J 4 bases; bases outside gene matches: 12. The CDR3 DNA reads TGTGCCAGCAGCCAAGGTGTAAGCGGGACAGTGGGCACTGAAGCTTTCTTT. Its protein product is CASSQGVSGTVGTEAFF.

This clonotype was detected a few times. The V call is TRBV6-1, the J call TRBJ2-5; TRBD2 aligns across 12 bases. The CDR3 spans 17 residues. The V gene end was trimmed by 6 bases and the J gene end by 1 base; junction bases not matched to a gene: 9. CDR1 and CDR2 from the germline V gene are MNHNS and SASEGT. The CDR3 DNA is TGTGCCAGCAGGAGGACGACTAGCGGGAGTCCCCAAGAGACCCAGTACTTC. As protein: CASRRTTSGSPQETQYF.

The CDR3 nucleotides read TGTGCCAGCAGCCCCAGAACCTACTCTGGAAACACCATATATTTT. Translating it yields CASSPRTYSGNTIYF. The chain recombines TRBV9 with TRBJ1-3; no definite D call. This CDR3 is built from 15 residues. Between the trimmed V and J ends, which lost 4 bases and 0 bases, there was a span of 11 bases. CDR1 is SGDLS and CDR2 is YYNGEE in the germline V gene.

This clonotype was observed a few times. Its ends do not fully match the called genes, so a read error is possible. The chain combines TRBV3-1 with TRBJ2-5; perhaps TRBD2 as D (5 bases). Germline V gives CDR1 LGHDT, CDR2 YNNKEL (reference sequence). The CDR3 contains 13 residues. CDR3 sequence (DNA): TGTGCCAGCAGCCCGACCGAGGGCAATGAGCAGCTCTTC. Translated, it gives CASSPTEGNEQLF.

This clonotype was observed a few times. This chain uses TRBV6-1 with TRBJ1-2, with D maybe TRBD1 (5 bases). Germline loops: CDR1 MNHNS, CDR2 SASEGT. The V end lost 7 bases, the J end lost 4 bases, and 19 bases lay between the germline ends. The CDR3 extends over 15 amino acids. As DNA, the CDR3 is TGTGCCAGCACCAAAAAGGGGCGGGAAATCTATGGCTACACCTTC. Its translation: CASTKKGREIYGYTF.

This clonotype came up once. The rearrangement joins TRBV9 to TRBJ2-5; maybe TRBD2 (6 bases). The J call could be wrong; TRBJ2-7 is a better fit for the DNA end. The CDR3 consists of 14 residues. The germline V gene encodes CDR1 SGDLS and CDR2 YYNGEE. The CDR3 here is CASSVASEGYEQYF. The CDR3 nucleotides are TGTGCCAGCAGCGTAGCTAGCGAAGGATACGAGCAGTACTTC.

CDR3 region: CASSVGTDSNYGYTF. CDR3 in DNA: TGTGCCAGCAGCGTGGGCACCGATTCCAACTATGGCTACACCTTC. The chain links TRBV5-4 to TRBJ1-2, with D hard to call. From germline, CDR1 is SGHNT and CDR2 YYREEE (reference sequence). This CDR3 has 15 amino acids. The germline V and J ends were trimmed by 4 bases and 2 bases, with 15 bases remaining between them. Combining the CDR3 with reference TRBV5-4 and TRBJ1-2 gives the whole variable domain ETGVTQSPTHLIKTRGQQVTLRCSSQSGHNTVSWYQQALGQGPQFIFQYYREEENGRGNFPPRFSGLQFPNYSSELNVNALELDDSALYLCASSVGTDSNYGYTFGSGTRLTVV.

V and J are TRBV18 and TRBJ1-4, with D perhaps TRBD1 (6 bases). V was pared by 2 bases and J by 4 bases, with 8 bases between. Germline V gene sequence: CDR1 KGHSH, CDR2 LQKENI. CDR3 length: 14 residues. The CDR3 loop reads CASSPDRINEKLFF. The DNA for the CDR3 is TGTGCCAGCTCACCAGACAGGATTAATGAAAAACTGTTTTTT.

This clonotype was picked up many times. This sequence joins TRBV29-1 and TRBJ2-1; tentatively, D is TRBD1 or TRBD2 (5 bases each). This CDR3 has 15 residues. Deletions cut 3 bases from V and 4 bases from J, with 16 bases between. CDR1 SQVTM and CDR2 ANQGSEA come from the germline V gene. DNA for the CDR3: TGCAGCGTTGAGGTATGGGACGGGCGTTACAATGAGCAGTTCTTC. This gives the protein CSVEVWDGRYNEQFF.

The chain joins TRBV2 to TRBJ1-1; D remains ambiguous. V was trimmed by 8 bases and J by 2 bases, leaving 6 bases between them. This CDR3 is 11 amino acids long. Germline values: CDR1 SNHLY, CDR2 FYNNEI. The CDR3 nucleotides are TGTGCCAGCTCGATAAACACTGAAGCTTTCTTT. As protein: CASSINTEAFF.

Note on this clonotype: One junction end does not reproduce the germline sequence, and a read error may be involved. V gene TRBV3-1 combines with J gene TRBJ2-5, with D tentatively TRBD2 (5 bases). The CDR3 extends over 15 amino acids. Germline CDR1 and CDR2: LGHDT and YNNKEL (reference sequence). CDR3 in amino acids: CASSQPPGDTYEQDF. The CDR3 DNA reads TGTGCCAGCAGCCAACCACCCGGGGATACCTACGAGCAGGACTTC.

The V call is TRBV4-1, the J call TRBJ2-2; D assignment may be TRBD1 or TRBD2 (6 bases each). CDR1 is MGHRA, CDR2 YSYEKL, per germline. The CDR3 runs 14 residues. V dropped 1 base and J dropped 6 bases, with 9 bases sitting between them. CDR3 in DNA: TGCGCCAGCAGCCAAGTGGGGGGCTCCGGGGAGCTGTTTTTT. It yields the protein CASSQVGGSGELFF.

This clonotype was seen a few times. The rearrangement joins TRBV6-5 to TRBJ2-1, with 7 bases fitting TRBD1. Near its end, the DNA agrees better with TRBJ2-7, so the J call may be wrong. From germline, CDR1 is MNHEY and CDR2 SVGAGI. The CDR3 has 15 residues. CDR3 sequence: CASRPNRGTPYEQYF. The CDR3 DNA sequence: TGTGCCAGCAGGCCGAACAGGGGAACCCCCTACGAGCAGTACTTC.

About this clonotype: This clone may be a read error of a much larger clone one base away. The rearrangement uses TRBV3-1 and TRBJ1-5; D ambiguous. Germline V gives CDR1 LGHDT, CDR2 YNNKEL (reference sequence). CDR3 size: 13 residues. Trimming stripped 3 bases from V and 2 bases from J, with 5 bases between. CDR3 loop: CASSHQGNQPQHF. DNA of the CDR3: TGTGCCAGCAGCCACCAGGGCAATCAGCCCCAGCATTTT.